Listed below are T cell receptor beta chains from one sample, sequenced in a study of T cells in Graves' hyperthyroidism and ophthalmopathy. TCRdb recomputed calls from the multiplex PCR reads with MiXCR, one row per CDR3 protein. The table lists about 840,000 distinct CDR3 sequences, 38% of them singletons. The sample comprised blood. These receptors originate from a man between 18 and 35 years old with Graves' hyperthyroidism. Both conserved end residues are part of each CDR3. The order of the fields is V gene, J gene, D gene, clone size, CDR3 protein, CDR3 DNA. A D gene is named only where the DNA matches it firmly. The size entry is marked missing in some rows and otherwise reads once, few, many or a size class.

V gene: TRBV20-1; J gene: TRBJ2-7; D gene: -; clone size: -; CDR3 protein: CSAQGQRTIPGEQYF; CDR3 DNA: TGCAGTGCTCAGGGGCAGAGAACCATTCCGGGGGAGCAGTACTTC
V gene: TRBV19; J gene: TRBJ1-2; D gene: -; clone size: many; CDR3 protein: CASTQEGAYGYTF; CDR3 DNA: TGTGCCAGTACCCAGGAGGGCGCATATGGCTACACCTTC
V gene: TRBV15; J gene: TRBJ1-3; D gene: -; clone size: many; CDR3 protein: CATSRVLGYSGNTIYF; CDR3 DNA: TGTGCCACCAGCAGAGTCCTGGGTTACTCTGGAAACACCATATATTTT
V gene: TRBV11-2; J gene: TRBJ1-6; D gene: TRBD1; clone size: -; CDR3 protein: CASSLRDRSNSPLHF; CDR3 DNA: TGTGCCAGCAGCCTCCGGGACAGGTCCAATTCACCCCTCCACTTT
V gene: TRBV7-9; J gene: TRBJ1-2; D gene: -; clone size: -; CDR3 protein: CASSQAETPDYGYTF; CDR3 DNA: TGCGCCAGCAGCCAAGCCGAGACCCCGGACTATGGCTACACCTTC
V gene: TRBV15; J gene: TRBJ1-1; D gene: -; clone size: -; CDR3 protein: CATSSEQGSNTEAFF; CDR3 DNA: TGTGCCACCAGCAGTGAGCAGGGTTCGAACACTGAAGCTTTCTTT
V gene: TRBV24-1; J gene: TRBJ1-2; D gene: -; clone size: -; CDR3 protein: CATSDSPGHYTF; CDR3 DNA: TGTGCCACCAGTGATTCCCCAGGACACTACACCTTC
V gene: TRBV20-1; J gene: TRBJ2-7; D gene: -; clone size: many; CDR3 protein: CSAARDAEGDEQYF; CDR3 DNA: TGCAGTGCTGCCCGGGACGCCGAGGGGGACGAGCAGTACTTC
V gene: TRBV15; J gene: TRBJ2-7; D gene: -; clone size: many; CDR3 protein: CATSRLATGLYEQYF; CDR3 DNA: TGTGCCACCAGCAGACTCGCCACGGGGCTCTACGAGCAGTACTTC
V gene: TRBV20-1; J gene: TRBJ2-2; D gene: TRBD2; clone size: once; CDR3 protein: CSAKGNSGLWDTGELFF; CDR3 DNA: TGCAGTGCCAAGGGGAATAGCGGGTTATGGGACACCGGGGAGCTGTTTTTT
V gene: TRBV12-3/TRBV12-4; J gene: TRBJ2-7; D gene: -; clone size: -; CDR3 protein: CASSFPGDSYEQYF; CDR3 DNA: TGTGCCAGCAGCTTTCCGGGAGACTCCTACGAGCAGTACTTC
V gene: TRBV20-1; J gene: TRBJ1-1; D gene: -; clone size: many; CDR3 protein: CSARDNRVTEAFF; CDR3 DNA: TGCAGTGCTAGAGATAACAGGGTCACTGAAGCTTTCTTT
V gene: TRBV20-1; J gene: TRBJ2-7; D gene: TRBD2; clone size: -; CDR3 protein: CSARDPAAGVHEQYF; CDR3 DNA: TGCAGTGCTAGAGATCCCGCAGCGGGGGTCCACGAGCAGTACTTC